The 26 T cell receptor beta chains below all came from one sample that was sequenced in a study of T cells in localized non-small cell lung cancer. Clones were sequenced by immunoSEQ multiplex PCR, and TCRdb holds only the in-frame ones, with some missing. In the table there are about 54,000 clones, approximately 80% of which are singletons. The sample here was peripheral blood, taken before any cancer treatment. These TCRs come from an older female donor with stage II squamous cell lung carcinoma.

This chain joins TRBV11-2 and TRBJ1-6; weak D call: TRBD1 (6 bases). The length of the CDR3 is 14 residues. Germline V CDR1 and CDR2: SGHAT, FQNNGV. Trimming left V 2 bases short and J 7 bases short, with 9 bases between. The CDR3 DNA sequence: TGTGCCAGCAGCTTACTTACAGGGAATTCACCCCTCCACTTT. It specifies CASSLLTGNSPLHF.

V gene TRBV5-4 combines with J gene TRBJ2-5, with D possibly matching TRBD2 (6 bases). This CDR3 has 14 residues. V gave up 4 bases and J gave up 1 base, with 11 bases separating them. Germline CDR1 and CDR2: SGHNT and YYREEE (reference sequence). CDR3 bases: TGTGCCAGCAGCATCGGAGGGCCCCAAGAGACCCAGTACTTC. Translated: CASSIGGPQETQYF.

V is TRBV28 and J is TRBJ1-2, with 10 bases lining up with TRBD1. Germline V lookup: CDR1 MDHEN, CDR2 SYDVKM. Trimming took 4 bases from V and 5 from J; bases not matched to a gene: 13. The CDR3 is 17 amino acids. As DNA, the CDR3 is TGTGCCAGCAGTTCAGTAGGGACAGGGGTGAGAGGATATGGCTACACCTTC. Its protein product is CASSSVGTGVRGYGYTF.

The chain recombines TRBV12-5 with TRBJ1-1; TRBD1 is a possible D gene (6 bases). This CDR3 has 13 residues. Germline V gene lookup returns CDR1 LGHNT and CDR2 FRNRAP. Between the trimmed V and J ends, which lost 6 bases and 0 bases, there was a span of 8 bases. CDR3 DNA: TGTGCTAGTGGCCGGGGGCTGAACACTGAAGCTTTCTTT. Its protein product is CASGRGLNTEAFF.

This chain links TRBV7-2 with TRBJ2-5; D is undetermined. V was pared by 3 bases and J by 4 bases, with 6 bases between. Germline CDR1 SGHTA, CDR2 FQGNSA. CDR3 size: 12 residues. In DNA form, the CDR3 reads TGTGCCAGCAGCTTCCCCGGAGAGACCCAGTACTTC. Its protein is CASSFPGETQYF.

V and J are TRBV6-1 and TRBJ2-1, with 8 bases that match TRBD1. The V and J ends lost 6 bases and 6 bases, in that order; junction bases with no gene match: 10. Germline V gives CDR1 MNHNS, CDR2 SASEGT. The CDR3 totals 15 residues. The CDR3 reads CASRKDRDGFNEQFF. The DNA of the CDR3 is TGTGCCAGCAGAAAGGACAGGGATGGGTTCAATGAGCAGTTCTTC.

J is TRBJ1-5 and V is TRBV30; D ambiguous. V lost 0 bases, J lost 2 bases, and 5 bases lay in between. Per the germline V gene, CDR1 is GTSNPN and CDR2 is SVGIG (reference sequence). The CDR3 length is 13 residues. As DNA, the CDR3 is TGTGCCTGGAGTGTATCGGGCAATCAGCCCCAGCATTTT. Its translation is CAWSVSGNQPQHF. The full variable domain, rest sourced from reference TRBV30 and TRBJ1-5, is SQTIHQWPATLVQPVGSPLSLECTVEGTSNPNLYWYRQAAGRGLQLLFYSVGIGQISSEVPQNLSASRPQDRQFILSSKKLLLSDSGFYLCAWSVSGNQPQHFGDGTRLSIL.

This sequence joins TRBV5-1 and TRBJ2-5; TRBD2 matches 11 bases. This CDR3 spans 16 amino acids. Germline V CDR1 and CDR2: SGHRS, YFSETQ. J lost 5 bases, V lost 4 bases, and 10 bases had no gene match. The CDR3 region is CASSVRNSGGAETQYF. The CDR3 coding sequence is TGCGCCAGCAGCGTGCGAAATAGCGGGGGGGCGGAGACCCAGTACTTC.

Comments on this clone: Compared with germline, one end of the junction differs, possibly owing to a read error. The same CDR3 can be traced to other DNA sequences in this sample. V and J are TRBV10-3 and TRBJ1-1, with 7 bases that match TRBD1. CDR3 length: 14 amino acids. The germline CDR1 and CDR2 sequences are ENHRY and SYGVKD. The CDR3 loop is CAISEGGREGEAFF. The CDR3 DNA reads TGTGCTATCAGTGAAGGGGGCAGGGAGGGTGAAGCTTTCTTT.

CDR3 in DNA: TGCGCCAGCAGCTTGGAGGTTGGTACGCAGTATTTT. It yields the protein CASSLEVGTQYF. The rearrangement uses TRBV5-1 and TRBJ2-3; no clear D gene. Germline-derived CDR1 and CDR2 are SGHRS and YFSETQ. V lost 0 bases and J lost 8, with 7 bases in between. The CDR3 extends over 12 amino acids. The entire variable domain, with the rest obtained from reference TRBV5-1 and TRBJ2-3, is as follows: KAGVTQTPRYLIKTRGQQVTLSCSPISGHRSVSWYQQTPGQGLQFLFEYFSETQRNKGNFPGRFSGRQFSNSRSEMNVSTLELGDSALYLCASSLEVGTQYFGPGTRLTVL.

The chain carries TRBV7-3 and TRBJ1-3; the match to TRBD1 covers 9 bases. CDR1 SGHTA and CDR2 FQGTGA come from the germline V gene. Trimming at V came to 2 bases and at J to 1 base, leaving 3 bases not matched to a gene. The CDR3 runs to 16 residues. The CDR3 nucleotides are TGTGCCAGCAGCTTACTAGGACAGGGGTCTGGAAACACCATATATTTT. The encoded protein is CASSLLGQGSGNTIYF.

The V call is TRBV19, the J call TRBJ2-3, with 7 bases matching TRBD1. V shed 3 bases and J 6 bases; nucleotides not matched to a gene: 9. The CDR3 totals 15 residues. Per the germline V gene, CDR1 is LNHDA and CDR2 is SQIVND (reference sequence). The CDR3 reads CASSMVQGMRDTQYF. Here the CDR3 DNA reads TGTGCCAGTAGTATGGTACAGGGGATGAGGGATACGCAGTATTTT.

This chain uses TRBV2 with TRBJ1-2, with TRBD1 matching over 11 bases. With V trimmed by 6 bases and J by 5 bases, 11 bases remained unmatched. This CDR3 is 16 amino acids long. Per germline, CDR1 SNHLY and CDR2 FYNNEI. The chain's CDR3 is CASRGQGVRGSYGYTF. As DNA, the CDR3 is TGTGCCAGCAGGGGACAGGGGGTTCGCGGTAGTTATGGCTACACCTTC.

The gene calls are TRBV7-2 and TRBJ2-1; 12 nucleotides line up with TRBD2. The CDR3 sequence is 17 residues long. Unmatched junction bases numbered 8, after V lost 6 bases and J lost 2 bases. Germline V CDR1 and CDR2: SGHTA, FQGNSA. The CDR3, as DNA: TGTGCCAGCAGGTTGACTAGCGGGGGCGGCCCCTACAATGAGCAGTTCTTC. It encodes CASRLTSGGGPYNEQFF.

This rearrangement joins TRBV10-3 to TRBJ2-1, with 7 bases identical to TRBD1. The germline gives CDR1 ENHRY, CDR2 SYGVKD. V trimming: 4 bases; J trimming: 10 bases; junction bases outside the gene matches: 4. The CDR3 has 12 amino acids. The CDR3 loop is CAISALDREQFF. The CDR3 nucleotides are TGTGCCATCAGTGCCCTGGACAGGGAGCAGTTCTTC.

The V call is TRBV20-1, the J call TRBJ2-1, with D hard to call. CDR3 length: 9 residues. Germline values: CDR1 DFQATT, CDR2 SNEGSKA (reference sequence). The chain's CDR3 is CTPPNEQFF. The CDR3 DNA reads as TGCACCCCCCCCAATGAGCAGTTCTTC.

This rearrangement joins TRBV18 to TRBJ2-2, with D unresolved. Germline-derived CDR1 and CDR2 are KGHSH and LQKENI. The V gene lost 3 bases and the J gene lost 6 bases, with 11 bases spanning the gap. This CDR3 has 14 amino acids. CDR3: CASSPESGAGELFF. CDR3 DNA: TGTGCCAGCTCACCTGAGTCGGGTGCCGGGGAGCTGTTTTTT.

This clone occurred once. The chain recombines TRBV19 with TRBJ2-5; D call uncertain. Per germline, CDR1 LNHDA and CDR2 SQIVND (reference sequence). Trimming shortened V by 3 bases and J by 2 bases, and 4 bases separated the two germline ends. CDR3 size: 12 residues. The CDR3 reads CASSITQETQYF. The CDR3 coding sequence is TGTGCCAGTAGTATTACTCAAGAGACCCAGTACTTC.

CDR3 bases: TGCAGCGTCCTCAACACAGGGTCCACCGGGGAGCTGTTTTTT. Protein sequence: CSVLNTGSTGELFF. V gene TRBV29-1 combines with J gene TRBJ2-2; possible D gene TRBD1, 6 bases. This CDR3 comprises 14 residues. Germline loops: CDR1 SQVTM, CDR2 ANQGSEA. Trimming pared 6 bases from V and 4 bases from J, leaving 15 bases between.

The CDR3 here is CAISEATGGTEAFF. CDR3 coding DNA: TGTGCCATCAGTGAGGCGACAGGGGGCACTGAAGCTTTCTTT. The V call is TRBV10-3, the J call TRBJ1-1; 9 bases agree with TRBD1. Germline assignment: CDR1 ENHRY and CDR2 SYGVKD. The CDR3 is made up of 14 amino acids. With V trimmed by 2 bases and J by 4 bases, 2 bases remained unmatched.

This sequence joins TRBV19 and TRBJ1-1, with TRBD1 as a possible D gene (5 bases). V lost 7 bases to trimming and J lost 5 bases, with 20 bases between them. The CDR3 is 15 residues long. Germline loops: CDR1 LNHDA, CDR2 SQIVND (reference sequence). CDR3 in DNA: TGTGCCAGTAATAATTGGGGAGGGGCGAGGACTGAAGCTTTCTTT. Amino acid sequence: CASNNWGGARTEAFF.

The rearrangement uses TRBV27 and TRBJ2-5; TRBD2 matches 8 bases. With V trimmed by 4 bases and J by 5 bases, 9 bases remained unmatched. This CDR3 spans 15 amino acids. Germline CDR1 MNHEY, CDR2 SMNVEV (reference sequence). The CDR3 reads CASSYREGMWETQYF. The CDR3 nucleotides are TGTGCCAGCAGTTATCGGGAGGGTATGTGGGAGACCCAGTACTTC.

The chain recombines TRBV5-5 with TRBJ2-5; 15 nucleotides match TRBD2. The V segment lost 3 bases and the J segment 5 bases; nucleotides outside the gene matches: 8. Germline V gives CDR1 SGHKS, CDR2 YYEKEE (reference sequence). The CDR3 loop spans 17 amino acids. The CDR3 is CASSYTGTSGGRETQYF. CDR3 DNA: TGTGCCAGCAGCTACACCGGGACTAGCGGGGGGAGGGAGACCCAGTACTTC.

The rearrangement uses TRBV7-3 and TRBJ2-5; maybe TRBD1 (5 bases). The V and J ends lost 6 bases and 5 bases respectively, with 13 bases between them. Germline lookup yields CDR1 SGHTA and CDR2 FQGTGA. The CDR3 sequence is 13 residues long. In DNA form, the CDR3 reads TGTGCCAGCAGTCAAGGGGTTCGGGAGACCCAGTACTTC. Encoded protein: CASSQGVRETQYF.

V and J are TRBV10-3 and TRBJ1-1; unclear D gene. V was shortened by 2 bases and J by 8 bases, with 6 bases between the two germline ends. There are 11 residues in the CDR3. The germline gives CDR1 ENHRY, CDR2 SYGVKD. This CDR3 reads CAISEGPEAFF. CDR3 DNA sequence: TGTGCCATCAGTGAGGGACCGGAAGCTTTCTTT.

This rearrangement joins TRBV6-5 to TRBJ1-1, with 9 bases identical to TRBD1. Germline assignment: CDR1 MNHEY and CDR2 SVGAGI. The CDR3 covers 14 residues. V gave up 4 bases and J gave up 3 bases; unmatched junction bases: 3. The CDR3 here is CASSFRTGDTEAFF. CDR3 coding DNA: TGTGCCAGCAGTTTCCGGACAGGGGACACTGAAGCTTTCTTT.